These 23 T cell receptor beta chains share one sample of origin, sequenced in a study of shared clonotypes between healthy human individuals. Sequencing was performed with immunoSEQ multiplex PCR; in TCRdb, only in-frame clones are kept and a portion is missing. The table has some 2,500,000 clones, approximately 93% seen once. Sequencing used naive CD4+ T cells from PBMCs. Subset: CD45RA+ positively selected. These receptors were taken from a man younger than 35 in good health. Some clones in this sample may be carry-over from other donors' samples.

CDR3 nucleotide sequence: TGTGCCAGCAGCTCACAGGGCCACGAGCAGTACTTC. Its translation is CASSSQGHEQYF. The chain has TRBV7-2 and TRBJ2-7; D might be TRBD1 (6 bases). CDR1 and CDR2 (germline): SGHTA, FQGNSA. Between the trimmed V and J ends, which lost 4 bases and 5 bases, there was a span of 9 bases. The CDR3 covers 12 residues.

The V and J genes are TRBV12-5 and TRBJ2-5, with D possibly being TRBD1 or TRBD2 (5 bases each). V was pared by 6 bases and J by 3 bases, with 17 bases between. Germline V lookup: CDR1 LGHNT, CDR2 FRNRAP. CDR3 length equals 15 residues. CDR3 DNA: TGTGCTAGTGGCCCCGGGACGCTGGGGAAAGAGACCCAGTACTTC. This translates into CASGPGTLGKETQYF.

V is TRBV4-1 and J is TRBJ1-2; unclear D gene. V was cut by 0 bases and J by 0 bases, with 8 bases left in between. Germline V gene data show CDR1 as MGHRA and CDR2 as YSYEKL. This CDR3 comprises 15 residues. Here the CDR3 reads CASSQDKQANYGYTF. Here the CDR3 DNA reads TGCGCCAGCAGCCAAGATAAGCAAGCTAACTATGGCTACACCTTC.

V and J are TRBV5-1 and TRBJ2-1; 9 nucleotides match TRBD1. CDR1 SGHRS and CDR2 YFSETQ come from the germline V gene. The CDR3 is 14 residues long. With 3 bases clipped from V and 8 bases from J, the junction kept 6 bases outside the gene matches. The CDR3 DNA reads as TGCGCCAGCAGCTCGGGACAGGGTATCGATGAGCAGTTCTTC. Translation: CASSSGQGIDEQFF.

CDR3 sequence: CASSKGGQLSTDTQYF. As DNA, the CDR3 is TGTGCCAGCAGCAAGGGGGGACAACTAAGCACAGATACGCAGTATTTT. J is TRBJ2-3 and V is TRBV11-3, with D tentatively TRBD1 or TRBD2 (6 bases each). This CDR3 region has 16 residues. Trimming shortened V by 5 bases and J by 0 bases, and 15 bases separated the two germline ends. Germline CDR1 reads SGHNT; CDR2 reads YENEEA.

V usage is TRBV18 and J usage is TRBJ1-2; TRBD1 matches 7 bases. CDR1 and CDR2 from the germline V gene are KGHSH and LQKENI. Trimming cost V 4 bases and J 10 bases; bases outside gene matches: 6. The CDR3 contains 12 residues. The CDR3 coding sequence is TGTGCCAGCTCACTGGGACAGCAGGACTACACCTTC. Encoded protein: CASSLGQQDYTF.

This clone was seen just once. V is TRBV5-1 and J is TRBJ2-3; 7 bases are a match to TRBD2. The CDR3 consists of 16 residues. CDR1 is SGHRS, CDR2 YFSETQ, per germline. After removal of 4 bases from V and 1 base from J, the junction contained 9 bases not matched to a gene. CDR3 nucleotides: TGCGCCAGCAGCGACGGGGCGGGAGCTGGCACAGATACGCAGTATTTT. This sequence encodes CASSDGAGAGTDTQYF.

The CDR3 region is CASRTGGSTDTQYF. CDR3 bases: TGTGCCAGCAGAACCGGAGGAAGCACAGATACGCAGTATTTT. The chain couples TRBV6-6 to TRBJ2-3; possibly TRBD2 for D (5 bases). V lost 6 bases to trimming and J lost 0 bases, with 10 bases between them. This CDR3 comprises 14 residues. CDR1 and CDR2 from the germline V gene are MNHNY and SVGAGI (reference sequence).

This chain links TRBV7-3 with TRBJ2-1, with a tentative D call TRBD2 (5 bases). V gave up 5 bases and J gave up 6 bases, with 17 bases separating them. Germline V gene data show CDR1 as SGHTA and CDR2 as FQGTGA. CDR3 length: 15 amino acids. The CDR3 protein is CASSRDPSAANEQFF. The CDR3 DNA is TGTGCCAGCAGCCGGGATCCCAGCGCTGCCAATGAGCAGTTCTTC.

The chain has TRBV29-1 and TRBJ2-3; D possibly uses TRBD1 or TRBD2 (5 bases each). The CDR3 totals 12 residues. The V gene lost 7 bases and the J gene lost 2 bases, with 10 bases spanning the gap. CDR1 and CDR2 (germline): SQVTM, ANQGSEA. The CDR3 region has the DNA TGCAGCGGCCGAGGGGCCACAGATACGCAGTATTTT. Its translation is CSGRGATDTQYF.

This chain joins TRBV5-1 and TRBJ1-3, with no clear D. Germline CDR1 is SGHRS and CDR2 is YFSETQ. The CDR3 spans 14 residues. With 5 bases removed from V and 3 bases from J, the gap between germline ends came to 12 bases. The CDR3 coding sequence is TGCGCCAGCAGGGGCGACCAGGATGGAAACACCATATATTTT. This encodes CASRGDQDGNTIYF. Complete variable domain (other parts from reference TRBV5-1 and TRBJ1-3): KAGVTQTPRYLIKTRGQQVTLSCSPISGHRSVSWYQQTPGQGLQFLFEYFSETQRNKGNFPGRFSGRQFSNSRSEMNVSTLELGDSALYLCASRGDQDGNTIYFGEGSWLTVV.

V is TRBV9 and J is TRBJ2-2; D perhaps matches TRBD2 (6 bases). The germline V gene has CDR1 SGDLS and CDR2 YYNGEE. V was trimmed by 2 bases and J by 6 bases, leaving 20 bases between them. The CDR3 has 17 residues. The CDR3: CASSVRDLRTGAGELFF. The CDR3 nucleotides are TGTGCCAGCAGCGTCCGGGACTTACGAACTGGAGCCGGGGAGCTGTTTTTT.

This chain joins TRBV7-2 and TRBJ2-1, with 11 bases fitting TRBD2. The CDR3 contains 15 residues. Germline-derived CDR1 and CDR2 are SGHTA and FQGNSA. V trimming: 2 bases; J trimming: 8 bases; junction bases outside the gene matches: 5. CDR3 bases: TGTGCCAGCAGCTTAAGGCTAGCGGGAGGCGATGAGCAGTTCTTC. Amino acid sequence: CASSLRLAGGDEQFF.

In regard to this clone: Other DNA sequences of this sample code for an identical CDR3. The V call is TRBV6-5, the J call TRBJ2-3; D possibly uses TRBD1 or TRBD2 (5 bases each). The CDR3 consists of 15 residues. Deletions cut 0 bases from V and 0 bases from J, with 7 bases between. The germline V gene encodes CDR1 MNHEY and CDR2 SVGAGI. This CDR3 reads CASSYSGASTDTQYF. The CDR3 DNA is TGTGCCAGCAGTTACTCCGGGGCGAGCACAGATACGCAGTATTTT.

V usage is TRBV21-1 and J usage is TRBJ2-5. TRBV21-1 is a known pseudogene. The CDR3 runs to 11 residues. The CDR3 region has the DNA TGTGCCAGCAGCACTGATAAGGCCCAGTACTTC. As protein: CASSTDKAQYF.

A note on this clone: Additional DNA sequences in this sample encode the identical CDR3. V is TRBV27 and J is TRBJ1-5; no clear D gene. The CDR3 has 13 amino acids. V lost 3 bases, J lost 2 bases, and 5 bases lay in between. Germline loops: CDR1 MNHEY, CDR2 SMNVEV (reference sequence). In nucleotides, the CDR3 is TGTGCCAGCAGTTTTCAGGGCAATCAGCCCCAGCATTTT. It translates to CASSFQGNQPQHF.

The chain joins TRBV23-1 to TRBJ2-3; 10 nucleotides align to TRBD1. TRBV23-1 is given ORF status, its function remaining uncertain. V trimming: 3 bases; J trimming: 5 bases; junction bases outside the gene matches: 5. The CDR3 has 15 amino acids. The DNA for the CDR3 is TGCGCCAGCAGTCACCAAGGACAGGGGGAAGATACGCAGTATTTT. Translation gives CASSHQGQGEDTQYF.

The chain carries TRBV4-1 and TRBJ1-3, with D possibly being TRBD1 (6 bases). The CDR3 is 15 residues long. The germline gives CDR1 MGHRA, CDR2 YSYEKL. Trimming stripped 0 bases from V and 5 bases from J, with 11 bases between. Written as DNA, the CDR3 is TGCGCCAGCAGCCAAGATCAACAGGGCAGAAACACCATATATTTT. Protein product: CASSQDQQGRNTIYF.

V gene TRBV7-2 combines with J gene TRBJ2-7; TRBD1 or TRBD2 may be the D gene (6 bases each). V lost 4 bases, J lost 8 bases, and 15 bases lay in between. The CDR3 consists of 13 residues. Germline V gives CDR1 SGHTA, CDR2 FQGNSA. The CDR3 DNA follows: TGTGCCAGCAGCTCAAGAATGGGGGGCCAGCAGTACTTC. Its protein is CASSSRMGGQQYF.

The DNA for the CDR3 is TGTGCCAGCAGGTATAGCGGGAGGGGCGCAGATACGCAGTATTTT. Translation gives CASRYSGRGADTQYF. This sequence joins TRBV6-5 and TRBJ2-3, with 11 bases fitting TRBD2. Germline values: CDR1 MNHEY, CDR2 SVGAGI. After removal of 6 bases from V and 4 bases from J, the junction contained 6 bases not matched to a gene. The CDR3 consists of 15 residues.

The V gene is TRBV19, the J gene TRBJ2-3, with TRBD1 as a possible D gene (6 bases). V was trimmed by 10 bases and J by 2 bases, leaving 22 bases between them. CDR3 size: 16 residues. Germline V gives CDR1 LNHDA, CDR2 SQIVND (reference sequence). CDR3 amino acids: CATSSYRDQNTDTQYF. CDR3 coding DNA: TGTGCCACATCATCCTACAGGGACCAAAACACAGATACGCAGTATTTT.

The V gene is TRBV29-1, the J gene TRBJ2-7, with D tentatively TRBD1 (6 bases). V was shortened by 6 bases and J by 5 bases, with 14 bases between the two germline ends. This CDR3 is built from 12 residues. Per the germline V gene, CDR1 is SQVTM and CDR2 is ANQGSEA. CDR3 sequence reads: CSVGGGVDEQYF. The CDR3 nucleotides are TGCAGCGTAGGGGGTGGGGTTGACGAGCAGTACTTC.

The chain employs TRBV6-1 and TRBJ1-4; D is possibly TRBD1 (5 bases). Trimming took 2 bases from V and 8 from J, leaving 15 bases between them. Germline lookup yields CDR1 MNHNS and CDR2 SASEGT. The CDR3 contains 15 residues. The CDR3 here is CASSEFVGVGEKLFF. CDR3 nucleotides: TGTGCCAGCAGTGAATTTGTGGGGGTCGGAGAAAAACTGTTTTTT.